This T cell receptor (beta chain) was sequenced for a study of T cell responses to AZD1222 COVID-19 vaccine. As for this clone: The antigen is unknown.

Only in-frame clones appear in the TCRdb table, and some are missing; sequencing was by immunoSEQ multiplex PCR. The sample has over 110,000 clones, around nine tenths seen once. Study results and limitations: Mostly white British, mostly female donors; authors suggested clonal diversity may be underestimated. Repertoire sampling happened only post peak T cell response.

The V gene lost 0 bases and the J gene lost 4 bases, with 10 bases spanning the gap. The V gene's germline CDR1 is LNHNV and CDR2 YYDKDF (reference sequence). The CDR3 is made up of 15 amino acids. The sequence was obtained from an adult in good health. The input for sequencing was peripheral blood, taken on day 0 of AZD1222 vaccination. This chain connects TRBV15 to TRBJ1-3; D call uncertain. The CDR3 DNA follows: TGTGCCACCAGCAGAGATCCGGGGTCGGGAAACACCATATATTTT. It yields the protein CATSRDPGSGNTIYF.